A selection of T cell receptor beta chains follows, all from one sample in a study of regulatory T cells in long-lasting Graves disease. TCRdb passed the multiplex PCR reads through MiXCR, listing each CDR3 protein once. Here the sample spans 300,000 to 500,000 distinct CDR3 sequences, less than 25% being singletons. The sequenced sample was peripheral blood mononuclear cells (PBMCs), obtained when the disease was refractory, from a patient treated with antithyroid drugs. These receptors came from a female donor with Graves disease. Each CDR3 is given with its conserved first and last residue. The order of the fields is D gene, clone size, J gene, V gene, CDR3 DNA, CDR3 protein. The D gene is left open where the match is weak. Clone size is given for some rows only: seen once, a few or many times, or a class if the clone is expanded.

D: TRBD2; size: .; J: TRBJ2-7; V: TRBV20-1; DNA: TGCAGTGCCCTCGATTCGGGAGGGCCGGGTGAGCAGTACTTC; CDR3: CSALDSGGPGEQYF
D: .; size: few; J: TRBJ1-5; V: TRBV29-1; DNA: TGCAGCGTTGGTGACGGAAATCGTCCCCAGCATTTT; CDR3: CSVGDGNRPQHF
D: .; size: few; J: TRBJ2-7; V: TRBV27; DNA: TGTGCCAGCGCGGGGAACTCCTACGAGCAGTACTTC; CDR3: CASAGNSYEQYF
D: .; size: .; J: TRBJ2-7; V: TRBV9; DNA: TGTGCCAGCAGCGTTACAGCCGAGCCAGCCTACGAGCAGTACTTC; CDR3: CASSVTAEPAYEQYF
D: .; size: few; J: TRBJ2-7; V: TRBV20-1; DNA: TGCAGTGCTAGAGGGGACGTCCCCTACGAGCAGTACTTC; CDR3: CSARGDVPYEQYF
D: .; size: few; J: TRBJ1-2; V: TRBV19; DNA: TGTGCCAGTATGCAGGGTTCCGGTGGCTACACCTTC; CDR3: CASMQGSGGYTF
D: .; size: .; J: TRBJ2-2; V: TRBV11-2; DNA: TGTGCCAGCAGCCCACAGGGTTTTAACACCGGGGAGCTGTTTTTT; CDR3: CASSPQGFNTGELFF
D: TRBD1; size: .; J: TRBJ1-2; V: TRBV25-1; DNA: TGTGCCAGCAGGGGGGACAGCCTCGCCTTC; CDR3: CASRGDSLAF
D: TRBD2; size: .; J: TRBJ2-3; V: TRBV27; DNA: TGTGCCAGCAGTGGGGGGGGGTTCACAGATACGCAGTATTTT; CDR3: CASSGGGFTDTQYF
D: .; size: .; J: TRBJ2-4; V: TRBV13; DNA: TGTGCCAGCAGCCATGGAGCGGTAGCCAAAAACATTCAGTACTTC; CDR3: CASSHGAVAKNIQYF